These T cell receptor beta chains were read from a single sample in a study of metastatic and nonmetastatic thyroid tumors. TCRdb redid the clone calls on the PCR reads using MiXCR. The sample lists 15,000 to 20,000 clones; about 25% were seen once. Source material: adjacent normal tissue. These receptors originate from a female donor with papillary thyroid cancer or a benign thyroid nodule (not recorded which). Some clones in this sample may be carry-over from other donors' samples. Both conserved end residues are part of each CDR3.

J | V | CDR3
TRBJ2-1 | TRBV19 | CASSNGLAGVYNEQFF
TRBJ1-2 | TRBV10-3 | CAISEQGTGGLPNYGYTF
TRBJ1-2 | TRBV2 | CASSLPGPYGYTF
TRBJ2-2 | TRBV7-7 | CASSLRLNTGELFF
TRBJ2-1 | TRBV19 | CASSLHPGQGASEQFF
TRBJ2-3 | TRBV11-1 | CASSPRLTGTDTQYF
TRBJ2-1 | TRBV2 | CASGFSGSSYNEQFF
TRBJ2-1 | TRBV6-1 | CASTPIAGGYNEQFF
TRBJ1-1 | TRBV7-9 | CASSLQGNTEAFF
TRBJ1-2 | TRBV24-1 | CATSDPMGRGSGYTF
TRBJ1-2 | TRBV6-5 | CASSYWGAANYGYTF
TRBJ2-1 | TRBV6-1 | CASIESGRAADEQFF
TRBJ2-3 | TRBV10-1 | CASSRSDTQYF
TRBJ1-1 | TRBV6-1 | CASSEYGNTEAFF
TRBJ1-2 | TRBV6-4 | CASRPNYRQENYGYTF
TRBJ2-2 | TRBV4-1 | CASSQPIPRLAGLTGELFF
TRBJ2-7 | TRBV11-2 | CASSPGSSYEQYF
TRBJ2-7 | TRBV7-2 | CASSPGGREQYF
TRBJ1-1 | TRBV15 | CVTSRDRTMNTEAFF
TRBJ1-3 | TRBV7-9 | CASGGGNTIYF
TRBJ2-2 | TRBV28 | CASSSFAWTRDTGELFF
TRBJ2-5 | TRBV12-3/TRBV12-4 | CASSLAGRQETQYF
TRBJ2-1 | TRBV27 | CASTLTPRGYNEQFF
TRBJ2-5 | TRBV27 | CASSQREGETQYF
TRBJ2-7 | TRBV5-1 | CASSLGAVTLYEQYF
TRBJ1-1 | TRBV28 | CASSSTAKGEAFF
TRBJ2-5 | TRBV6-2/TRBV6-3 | CASSYTRIGTSGGSQETQYF
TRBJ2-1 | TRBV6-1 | CASRVTSGSGHEQFF
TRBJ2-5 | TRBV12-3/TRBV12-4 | CASSKLQGTRETQYF
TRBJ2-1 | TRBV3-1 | CASSQVSVPLNEQFF
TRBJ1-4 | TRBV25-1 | CARSEATTGQEKQFF
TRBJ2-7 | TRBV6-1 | CASSSRQGSYEQYF
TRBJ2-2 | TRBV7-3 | CASRQGRGELFF
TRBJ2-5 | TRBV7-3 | CASSWTSGETQYF
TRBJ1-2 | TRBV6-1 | CASSDRHKGGYTF
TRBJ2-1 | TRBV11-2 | CATTPRAETYNEQFF
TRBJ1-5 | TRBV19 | CASRSRGGNQPQHF